The 9 T cell receptor beta chains listed next were all sequenced from one sample in a study of beta chain features in type 1 diabetes. Isolated RNA was reverse transcribed in full, so expressed TCRB transcripts were sequenced. Some clones are missing from TCRdb's copy, which holds only in-frame ones; the method was immunoSEQ multiplex PCR. The sample shows 200,000 to 250,000 clones, over 12% of them seen only once. Sequencing input: naive CD4+ T cells from blood. All receptors come from a woman between 35 and 50 years old in good health.

The sample holds a few counts of this clone. The V gene is TRBV7-2, the J gene TRBJ2-7; D gene ambiguous. Germline V lookup: CDR1 SGHTA, CDR2 FQGNSA. The V end was cut by 7 bases, the J end by 5 bases, with 9 bases between. The CDR3 is 11 residues long. The CDR3 nucleotides read TGTGCCAGCATGAGGTTCAACGAGCAGTACTTC. Amino acid sequence: CASMRFNEQYF.

This rearrangement joins TRBV15 to TRBJ1-6; 8 nucleotides line up with TRBD1. The ends lost 5 bases at V and 12 bases at J; junction bases unmatched: 9. The CDR3 contains 14 residues. Germline CDR1 is LNHNV and CDR2 is YYDKDF (reference sequence). In DNA form, the CDR3 reads TGTGCCACCAGCTTGGACAGGGATATTGGACCCCTCCACTTT. Translation: CATSLDRDIGPLHF.

This clone occurred a few times. The J gene is TRBJ1-2, the V gene TRBV5-1; 7 bases are shared with TRBD1. This CDR3 is 14 amino acids long. V lost 3 bases to trimming and J lost 4 bases; unmatched junction nucleotides: 6. Germline values: CDR1 SGHRS, CDR2 YFSETQ. The CDR3 sequence: CASSSGQVGYGYTF. CDR3 coding DNA: TGCGCCAGCAGCTCTGGACAGGTTGGCTATGGCTACACCTTC. The full variable domain, its missing parts supplied by reference TRBV5-1 and TRBJ1-2, is KAGVTQTPRYLIKTRGQQVTLSCSPISGHRSVSWYQQTPGQGLQFLFEYFSETQRNKGNFPGRFSGRQFSNSRSEMNVSTLELGDSALYLCASSSGQVGYGYTFGSGTRLTVV.

V and J are TRBV7-6 and TRBJ1-4; TRBD1 matches 8 bases. There are 18 residues in the CDR3. Per germline, CDR1 SGHVS and CDR2 FNYEAQ. V was clipped by 5 bases and J by 8 bases; unmatched bases: 19. The CDR3, as DNA: TGTGCCAGCAGCACTAGTTGGGGGGCGACAGGGGAGAGGGAAAAACTGTTTTTT. Protein product: CASSTSWGATGEREKLFF.

The chain links TRBV7-9 to TRBJ2-3, with 7 bases fitting TRBD1. CDR1 and CDR2 from the germline V gene are SEHNR and FQNEAQ (reference sequence). The V gene end was trimmed by 1 base and the J gene end by 7 bases; junction bases not matched to a gene: 8. CDR3 length equals 15 residues. The DNA for the CDR3 is TGTGCCAGCAGCTTAGTACAGGGGATAGCTAATACGCAGTATTTT. It encodes CASSLVQGIANTQYF.

V is TRBV6-6 and J is TRBJ2-3; D is possibly TRBD2 (5 bases). This CDR3 is built from 16 residues. Germline lookup yields CDR1 MNHNY and CDR2 SVGAGI (reference sequence). The V gene lost 7 bases and the J gene lost 8 bases, with 25 bases spanning the gap. CDR3 in amino acids: CASTYPSGQAGGTQYF. In DNA form, the CDR3 reads TGTGCCAGCACCTACCCCTCCGGGCAGGCCGGAGGTACGCAGTATTTT.

This clone was observed a few times. The chain links TRBV7-9 to TRBJ2-3; D call uncertain. V was cut by 5 bases and J by 1 base, with 13 bases left in between. The germline gives CDR1 SEHNR, CDR2 FQNEAQ (reference sequence). The CDR3 totals 15 residues. CDR3 in amino acids: CASSPRNWGTDTQYF. Written as DNA, the CDR3 is TGTGCCAGCAGCCCCAGGAACTGGGGCACAGATACGCAGTATTTT.

The chain carries TRBV18 and TRBJ1-1; D uncertain. With 1 base removed from V and 1 base from J, the gap between germline ends came to 10 bases. Looked up from germline, CDR1 is KGHSH and CDR2 is LQKENI. This CDR3 is 15 amino acids long. This chain's CDR3 is CASSPLWAGNTEAFF. As DNA, the CDR3 is TGTGCCAGCTCACCACTTTGGGCGGGGAACACTGAAGCTTTCTTT. Using reference TRBV18 and TRBJ1-1 for the parts outside the CDR3, the full variable domain is NAGVMQNPRHLVRRRGQEARLRCSPMKGHSHVYWYRQLPEEGLKFMVYLQKENIIDESGMPKERFSAEFPKEGPSILRIQQVVRGDSAAYFCASSPLWAGNTEAFFGQGTRLTVV.

This clone was found a few times. The V call is TRBV2, the J call TRBJ2-7, with a possible D match to TRBD1 (6 bases). The CDR3 sequence is 12 residues long. From germline, CDR1 is SNHLY and CDR2 FYNNEI. Trimming cost V 8 bases and J 7 bases, with 15 bases left between them. In DNA, the CDR3 is TGTGCCAGCTGGAGACAGGTTAATGAGCAGTACTTC. This sequence encodes CASWRQVNEQYF.